These 29 T cell receptor beta chains were sequenced from one sample in a study of blood T cell repertoires in COVID-19. Data came from immunoSEQ multiplex PCR; TCRdb stores just in-frame clones and leaves some out. The sample carries a few hundred thousand clones, about 89% recorded once. The sample taken for sequencing was PBMCs or T cells enriched from blood (not recorded which). The receptors here all came from a woman in her thirties or forties who had been exposed to COVID-19.

The CDR3 here is CASRSRQNLNTEAFF. CDR3 nucleotide sequence: TGTGCCAGCAGGAGCAGACAGAACTTGAACACTGAAGCTTTCTTT. This chain connects TRBV6-5 to TRBJ1-1, with D perhaps TRBD1 (5 bases). This CDR3 is built from 15 residues. CDR1 MNHEY and CDR2 SVGAGI come from the germline V gene. The germline V and J ends were trimmed by 6 bases and 0 bases, with 14 bases remaining between them.

This chain connects TRBV7-6 to TRBJ1-6; no reliable D call. The CDR3 spans 15 residues. From germline, CDR1 is SGHVS and CDR2 FNYEAQ. V was cut by 0 bases and J by 10 bases, with 13 bases left in between. The CDR3 nucleotides read TGTGCCAGCAGCTTAGCGGCCGGGGTTGGATCACCCCTCCACTTT. This encodes CASSLAAGVGSPLHF. Full variable domain (rest looked up from reference TRBV7-6 and TRBJ1-6): GAGVSQSPRYKVTKRGQDVALRCDPISGHVSLYWYRQALGQGPEFLTYFNYEAQQDKSGLPNDRFSAERPEGSISTLTIQRTEQRDSAMYRCASSLAAGVGSPLHFGNGTRLTVT.

The chain links TRBV7-2 to TRBJ1-2, with 9 bases that match TRBD1. The CDR3 has 16 amino acids. In germline, CDR1 is SGHTA, CDR2 FQGNSA. After removal of 4 bases from V and 4 bases from J, the junction contained 10 bases not matched to a gene. The CDR3 here is CASSSYPGQGSYGYTF. The CDR3 nucleotides read TGTGCCAGCAGCTCATATCCGGGACAGGGTAGCTATGGCTACACCTTC.

The chain uses TRBV4-3 and TRBJ2-3; tentatively, D is TRBD2 (6 bases). Germline CDR1 is LGHNA and CDR2 is YSLEER. The CDR3 runs 15 residues. The V and J ends lost 3 bases and 2 bases respectively, with 12 bases between them. This CDR3 reads CASSQDYSSTDTQYF. CDR3 coding DNA: TGCGCCAGCAGCCAGGACTATTCGTCCACAGATACGCAGTATTTT.

This clone was recorded many times. This rearrangement joins TRBV4-1 to TRBJ1-5; 8 bases are shared with TRBD1. Looked up from germline, CDR1 is MGHRA and CDR2 is YSYEKL. This CDR3 has 15 residues. V shed 5 bases and J 9 bases; nucleotides not matched to a gene: 12. The CDR3 region has the DNA TGCGCCAGCAGCAGAGACCGGACAGGGACGAGGCCCCAGCATTTT. Translating it yields CASSRDRTGTRPQHF.

This clone was found once. The V gene is TRBV2, the J gene TRBJ2-4, with 7 bases matching TRBD1. J gave up 3 bases and V 6 bases, and 5 bases lay outside the gene matches. The CDR3 runs 14 residues. Germline V gene data show CDR1 as SNHLY and CDR2 as FYNNEI. The CDR3 loop is CASRRDSSKNIQYF. CDR3 nucleotides: TGTGCCAGCAGACGGGACAGCAGCAAAAACATTCAGTACTTC.

This chain uses TRBV19 with TRBJ1-1; D possibly corresponds to TRBD1 (6 bases). The V and J ends lost 2 bases and 2 bases respectively, with 18 bases between them. Germline V gene data show CDR1 as LNHDA and CDR2 as SQIVND (reference sequence). The CDR3 is made up of 17 amino acids. CDR3 amino acids: CASSIQDSMILNTEAFF. For the CDR3, the DNA is TGTGCCAGTAGTATACAGGACAGCATGATTCTCAACACTGAAGCTTTCTTT.

This clone was recorded once. The rearrangement joins TRBV6-1 to TRBJ1-5; possible D gene TRBD1, 6 bases. Trimming pared 3 bases from V and 0 bases from J, leaving 9 bases between. The CDR3 consists of 15 residues. Germline-derived CDR1 and CDR2 are MNHNS and SASEGT. In DNA, the CDR3 is TGTGCCAGCAGTGACGGGGGGCTTAGCAATCAGCCCCAGCATTTT. Protein product: CASSDGGLSNQPQHF.

V is TRBV4-3 and J is TRBJ1-3; D call uncertain. The germline V gene has CDR1 LGHNA and CDR2 YSLEER. V lost 0 bases, J lost 1 base, and 7 bases lay in between. The CDR3 spans 15 residues. Here the CDR3 DNA reads TGCGCCAGCAGCCAAGACCCCAGATCTGGAAACACCATATATTTT. Translating gives CASSQDPRSGNTIYF.

The chain carries TRBV27 and TRBJ1-1; D is possibly TRBD1 (6 bases). V lost 6 bases to trimming and J lost 5 bases, with 16 bases between them. The CDR3 is 14 residues long. CDR1 is MNHEY, CDR2 SMNVEV, per germline (reference sequence). The CDR3 loop reads CASRPFTGFTEAFF. The DNA for the CDR3 is TGTGCCAGCAGGCCATTTACAGGGTTTACTGAAGCTTTCTTT.

The chain joins TRBV7-9 to TRBJ1-3, with D possibly matching TRBD1 (5 bases). Germline V gene sequence: CDR1 SEHNR, CDR2 FQNEAQ (reference sequence). This CDR3 is built from 13 residues. The ends were cut back, 8 bases at V and 4 bases at J, with 12 bases in the middle. CDR3 sequence (DNA): TGTGCCAGCCAGGGATCGGAAGGAAACACCATATATTTT. Translated: CASQGSEGNTIYF.

The chain uses TRBV19 and TRBJ2-5, with TRBD1 as a possible D gene (5 bases). CDR1 and CDR2 from the germline V gene are LNHDA and SQIVND (reference sequence). The CDR3 runs to 14 residues. Trimming took 3 bases from V and 2 from J, leaving 10 bases between them. CDR3 bases: TGTGCCAGTAGTATTGGTGACAGTCAAGAGACCCAGTACTTC. Translating it yields CASSIGDSQETQYF.

The table lists this clone with a count of one. Other DNA sequences in the same sample also yield this CDR3. V is TRBV12-3 or TRBV12-4 and J is TRBJ1-2; 9 bases align to TRBD1. With V trimmed by 6 bases and J by 4 bases, 3 bases remained unmatched. CDR3 length: 13 residues. For the CDR3, the DNA is TGTGCCAGCAGCTTACAGGGGGCCTATGGCTACACCTTC. This encodes CASSLQGAYGYTF.

This clone showed up just once. V gene TRBV7-9 combines with J gene TRBJ2-2; 9 bases are shared with TRBD1. Trimming removed 5 bases from V and 3 bases from J; junction bases left unmatched: 4. The CDR3 loop spans 15 amino acids. CDR1 is SEHNR, CDR2 FQNEAQ, per germline (reference sequence). The CDR3 protein is CASSQGQGHTGELFF. CDR3 bases: TGTGCCAGCAGCCAAGGACAGGGGCACACCGGGGAGCTGTTTTTT.

V and J are TRBV5-5 and TRBJ2-7; TRBD2 matches 13 bases. The CDR3 has 16 amino acids. Trimming removed 4 bases from V and 6 bases from J; junction bases left unmatched: 10. The germline gives CDR1 SGHKS, CDR2 YYEKEE (reference sequence). CDR3 in amino acids: CASSDRLAGGRTEQYF. The CDR3 nucleotides are TGTGCCAGCAGCGACCGACTAGCGGGGGGCCGAACCGAGCAGTACTTC.

V is TRBV19 and J is TRBJ1-2; possibly TRBD1 for D (5 bases). Germline lookup yields CDR1 LNHDA and CDR2 SQIVND (reference sequence). The CDR3 runs 16 residues. V shed 3 bases and J shed 4 bases, with 18 bases lying between them. CDR3 DNA: TGTGCCAGTAGTATGGACACCCGGGGGTTGGGCTATGGCTACACCTTC. Residues: CASSMDTRGLGYGYTF.

The gene calls are TRBV7-2 and TRBJ1-6; D is uncertain. From germline, CDR1 is SGHTA and CDR2 FQGNSA. The CDR3 runs to 17 residues. V dropped 2 bases and J dropped 7 bases, with 18 bases sitting between them. The CDR3 reads CASSLQAKAGSNSPLHF. The CDR3 DNA follows: TGTGCCAGCAGCTTACAGGCTAAAGCGGGCTCGAATTCACCCCTCCACTTT.

This sequence joins TRBV30 and TRBJ1-2; TRBD1 agrees at 7 bases. V lost 2 bases to trimming and J lost 8 bases; unmatched junction nucleotides: 11. CDR1 is GTSNPN, CDR2 SVGIG, per germline (reference sequence). CDR3 size: 14 residues. This CDR3 reads CAWSPRQGSGGYTF. CDR3 nucleotides: TGTGCCTGGAGTCCGAGACAGGGTTCGGGGGGCTACACCTTC.

The rearrangement uses TRBV29-1 and TRBJ2-1, with 11 positions matching TRBD2. The CDR3 runs to 14 residues. Germline V lookup: CDR1 SQVTM, CDR2 ANQGSEA. V shed 4 bases, J shed 3 bases, and the junction held 2 bases outside the gene matches. CDR3 DNA: TGCAGCGTTGTACTAGCGGGGGTCTACAATGAGCAGTTCTTC. Its translation: CSVVLAGVYNEQFF.

The chain recombines TRBV9 with TRBJ1-1, with D perhaps TRBD1 (6 bases). V lost 3 bases to trimming and J lost 4 bases, with 16 bases between them. Per the germline V gene, CDR1 is SGDLS and CDR2 is YYNGEE. The CDR3 consists of 15 residues. The CDR3 coding sequence is TGTGCCAGCAGCGGAACGGGACACGGGTCCACTGAAGCTTTCTTT. It translates to CASSGTGHGSTEAFF.

This chain connects TRBV19 to TRBJ1-2, with a possible D match to TRBD1 (5 bases). Germline V gives CDR1 LNHDA, CDR2 SQIVND (reference sequence). This CDR3 spans 11 amino acids. V was pared by 3 bases and J by 14 bases, with 13 bases between. The CDR3 sequence: CASSIDSGATF. In nucleotides, the CDR3 is TGTGCCAGTAGTATCGACAGTGGAGCGACCTTC.

The DNA for the CDR3 is TGTGCCAGTAGTTGGCAGACTAATGAAAAACTGTTTTTT. It is translated as CASSWQTNEKLFF. The V and J genes are TRBV19 and TRBJ1-4; D unclear. The V end was cut by 5 bases, the J end by 2 bases, with 6 bases between. Germline V lookup: CDR1 LNHDA, CDR2 SQIVND (reference sequence). There are 13 residues in the CDR3.

The V gene is TRBV6-2 or TRBV6-3, the J gene TRBJ2-1; D call uncertain. V lost 2 bases and J lost 9, with 11 bases in between. This CDR3 region has 13 residues. Germline V lookup: CDR1 MNHEY, CDR2 SVGEGT. CDR3 residues: CASSYRRTAEQFF. CDR3 DNA sequence: TGTGCCAGCAGTTACCGTAGAACCGCTGAGCAGTTCTTC.

In this sample, this clone turned up once. The chain is built from TRBV19 and TRBJ1-1, with D perhaps TRBD1 (6 bases). Germline CDR1 reads LNHDA; CDR2 reads SQIVND (reference sequence). V lost 7 bases, J lost 7 bases, and 13 bases lay in between. This CDR3 is built from 12 residues. This CDR3 reads CASNQGQIEAFF. DNA of the CDR3: TGTGCCAGTAATCAGGGGCAAATTGAAGCTTTCTTT.

The rearrangement links TRBV25-1 to TRBJ2-1, with D maybe TRBD2 (6 bases). CDR3 size: 13 residues. Germline-derived CDR1 and CDR2 are MGHDK and SYGVNS. The germline V and J ends were trimmed by 8 bases and 7 bases, with 15 bases remaining between them. Written as DNA, the CDR3 is TGTGCCAGCCGGGAGAGTGCAGGGAATGAGCAGTTCTTC. It encodes CASRESAGNEQFF.

The rearrangement uses TRBV9 and TRBJ1-2, with D tentatively TRBD1 (5 bases). The CDR3 sequence is 12 residues long. The germline CDR1 and CDR2 sequences are SGDLS and YYNGEE. V lost 3 bases and J 11 bases, leaving 14 bases between the germline ends. The chain's CDR3 is CASSASGARYTF. The CDR3 DNA sequence: TGTGCCAGCAGCGCCAGTGGGGCGAGGTACACCTTC. Looking up the rest from reference TRBV9 and TRBJ1-2 gives the full variable domain: DSGVTQTPKHLITATGQRVTLRCSPRSGDLSVYWYQQSLDQGLQFLIQYYNGEERAKGNILERFSAQQFPDLHSELNLSSLELGDSALYFCASSASGARYTFGSGTRLTVV.

The chain recombines TRBV18 with TRBJ1-5; 7 bases agree with TRBD1. Unmatched junction bases numbered 6, after V lost 1 base and J lost 3 bases. Germline V gene sequence: CDR1 KGHSH, CDR2 LQKENI. The CDR3 is 16 residues long. The CDR3 sequence is CASSPQGAGFNQPQHF. In nucleotides, the CDR3 is TGTGCCAGCTCACCACAGGGGGCTGGGTTCAATCAGCCCCAGCATTTT.

This chain uses TRBV7-8 with TRBJ2-2, with TRBD1 matching 12 bases. With 2 bases clipped from V and 7 bases from J, the junction kept 5 bases outside the gene matches. The germline V gene encodes CDR1 SGHVS and CDR2 FQNEAQ. The CDR3 is 16 residues long. In DNA form, the CDR3 reads TGTGCCAGCAGCTTAAGGGGACAGGGGGCCATCGGGGAGCTGTTTTTT. It encodes CASSLRGQGAIGELFF.

CDR3 in DNA: TGTGCCAGCAGCTCCGGACAGGACTATGGCTACACCTTC. Translating gives CASSSGQDYGYTF. This rearrangement joins TRBV7-9 to TRBJ1-2; 7 positions match TRBD1. The CDR3 has 13 residues. Germline lookup yields CDR1 SEHNR and CDR2 FQNEAQ (reference sequence). Trimming at V came to 4 bases and at J to 3 bases, leaving 2 bases not matched to a gene.